Listed here are 23 T cell receptor beta chains from one sample, sequenced in a study of blood T cell repertoires in COVID-19. Assay used: immunoSEQ multiplex PCR; TCRdb lists only in-frame clones, some missing. The table records about 59,000 clones, about 90% of them present only once. Sequencing was carried out using peripheral blood. The receptors stem from a man older than 75 in a cohort sampled during active COVID-19.

Written as DNA, the CDR3 is TGCGCCAGCAGCTTTACGGGACAGGGATATCAAGAGACCCAGTACTTC. This sequence encodes CASSFTGQGYQETQYF. The chain is built from TRBV5-1 and TRBJ2-5, with 9 positions matching TRBD1. J lost 2 bases, V lost 2 bases, and 7 bases had no gene match. CDR3 size: 16 residues. In germline, CDR1 is SGHRS, CDR2 YFSETQ.

The chain couples TRBV7-2 to TRBJ2-6; D is possibly TRBD2 (5 bases). V was cut by 3 bases and J by 0 bases, with 15 bases left in between. Germline V gene data show CDR1 as SGHTA and CDR2 as FQGNSA. The CDR3 loop spans 18 amino acids. The CDR3 spells CASSFSTGSSSGANVLTF. The DNA for the CDR3 is TGTGCCAGCAGCTTTTCGACGGGGTCCAGCTCTGGGGCCAACGTCCTGACTTTC. The variable domain in full, with the rest retrieved from reference TRBV7-2 and TRBJ2-6, is GAGVSQSPSNKVTEKGKDVELRCDPISGHTALYWYRQSLGQGLEFLIYFQGNSAPDKSGLPSDRFSAERTGGSVSTLTIQRTQQEDSAVYLCASSFSTGSSSGANVLTFGAGSRLTVL.

V gene TRBV5-5 combines with J gene TRBJ1-1; D perhaps matches TRBD1 (6 bases). The V gene lost 0 bases and the J gene lost 6 bases, with 18 bases spanning the gap. Germline V gene sequence: CDR1 SGHKS, CDR2 YYEKEE (reference sequence). The CDR3 loop spans 16 amino acids. CDR3 sequence reads: CASSLGTGNSVAEAFF. CDR3 sequence (DNA): TGTGCCAGCAGCTTGGGCACAGGGAACTCGGTTGCTGAAGCTTTCTTT.

This rearrangement joins TRBV10-3 to TRBJ2-1; 13 bases align to TRBD2. This CDR3 is 14 amino acids long. Germline assignment: CDR1 ENHRY and CDR2 SYGVKD. Germline trimming cut 5 bases from V and 10 bases from J; bases unmatched to any gene: 5. This chain's CDR3 is CAISPGTSGNEQFF. The CDR3 DNA sequence: TGTGCCATCAGTCCCGGGACTAGCGGGAACGAGCAGTTCTTC.

This clone appeared once. V and J are TRBV11-2 and TRBJ2-7; no reliable D call. Germline CDR1 and CDR2: SGHAT and FQNNGV. The V end was cut by 1 base, the J end by 6 bases, with 16 bases between. The CDR3 contains 15 residues. In DNA, the CDR3 is TGTGCCAGCAGCTTAGTGCCAGAGCGCTTTTTCGAGCAGTACTTC. This translates into CASSLVPERFFEQYF.

CDR3 sequence reads: CASSSTGGMGWTEAFF. In DNA, the CDR3 is TGTGCCAGCTCATCGACAGGGGGTATGGGATGGACTGAAGCTTTCTTT. The V and J genes are TRBV18 and TRBJ1-1; TRBD1 agrees at 9 bases. Germline V gene data show CDR1 as KGHSH and CDR2 as LQKENI. This CDR3 region has 16 residues. V gave up 5 bases and J gave up 5 bases; unmatched junction bases: 12.

The chain is built from TRBV13 and TRBJ1-3; 8 bases line up with TRBD1. V lost 1 base, J lost 3 bases, and 14 bases stayed unmatched. Germline values: CDR1 PRHDT, CDR2 FYEKMQ (reference sequence). CDR3 length: 19 residues. Written as DNA, the CDR3 is TGTGCCAGCAGCTTAGCGGGGGGAAGACAGGGGAGGATTGGAAACACCATATATTTT. Its protein product is CASSLAGGRQGRIGNTIYF.

The chain carries TRBV9 and TRBJ2-1; TRBD2 matches 15 bases. Unmatched junction bases numbered 9, after V lost 3 bases and J lost 8 bases. The CDR3 is 17 residues long. CDR1 is SGDLS, CDR2 YYNGEE, per germline. Written as DNA, the CDR3 is TGTGCCAGCAGCGCCCCTTGGACTAGCGGGGGGGCACATGAGCAGTTCTTC. Encoded protein: CASSAPWTSGGAHEQFF.

The J gene is TRBJ2-6, the V gene TRBV29-1; D is uncertain. Germline V gene lookup returns CDR1 SQVTM and CDR2 ANQGSEA. V was cut by 6 bases and J by 0 bases, with 9 bases left in between. This CDR3 has 14 amino acids. CDR3 region: CSVQQSSGANVLTF. The CDR3 bases are TGCAGCGTCCAACAGAGCTCTGGGGCCAACGTCCTGACTTTC.

This clone is labeled medium-sized. The chain uses TRBV18 and TRBJ2-7; possible D gene TRBD2, 5 bases. The germline V gene has CDR1 KGHSH and CDR2 LQKENI. V was pared by 5 bases and J by 1 base, with 9 bases between. The length of the CDR3 is 13 residues. The CDR3 bases are TGTGCCAGCTCAGACGGGGTGTCCTACGAGCAGTACTTC. Protein product: CASSDGVSYEQYF.

V usage is TRBV11-2 and J usage is TRBJ2-1, with TRBD1 as a possible D gene (6 bases). The CDR3 runs 16 residues. Trimming removed 1 base at V and 7 bases at J, with 17 bases between. Germline-derived CDR1 and CDR2 are SGHAT and FQNNGV. The CDR3 region is CASSLGLGGLGNEQFF. Written as DNA, the CDR3 is TGTGCCAGCAGCTTAGGATTAGGGGGATTGGGGAATGAGCAGTTCTTC. The entire variable domain, with the rest obtained from reference TRBV11-2 and TRBJ2-1, is as follows: EAGVAQSPRYKIIEKRQSVAFWCNPISGHATLYWYQQILGQGPKLLIQFQNNGVVDDSQLPKDRFSAERLKGVDSTLKIQPAKLEDSAVYLCASSLGLGGLGNEQFFGPGTRLTVL.

This clone has just one count. J is TRBJ1-1 and V is TRBV9; D uncertain. CDR1 is SGDLS and CDR2 is YYNGEE in the germline V gene. V was trimmed by 0 bases and J by 2 bases, leaving 8 bases between them. The CDR3 is made up of 14 amino acids. The CDR3 spells CASSVGESNTEAFF. The CDR3 nucleotides are TGTGCCAGCAGCGTAGGGGAGAGCAACACTGAAGCTTTCTTT.

The chain uses TRBV27 and TRBJ2-1, with TRBD2 matching 9 bases. This CDR3 has 13 residues. Trimming took 0 bases from V and 12 from J; bases not matched to a gene: 3. Germline V gene sequence: CDR1 MNHEY, CDR2 SMNVEV (reference sequence). The CDR3 DNA reads as TGTGCCAGCAGTTTATCAGAGGGACTAGCGCAGTTCTTC. Amino acids: CASSLSEGLAQFF.

This clone was counted once. The rearrangement uses TRBV29-1 and TRBJ2-5; 8 positions match TRBD2. V shed 4 bases and J 4 bases; nucleotides not matched to a gene: 5. CDR3 length: 13 residues. The germline gives CDR1 SQVTM, CDR2 ANQGSEA. Written as DNA, the CDR3 is TGCAGCGTTGGGGTTACTAGCGGAGAGACCCAGTACTTC. Its translation is CSVGVTSGETQYF.

J is TRBJ1-1 and V is TRBV5-1, with 7 bases lining up with TRBD1. The junction had 8 bases not matched to a gene; V was cut back by 4 bases and J by 5 bases. Germline loops: CDR1 SGHRS, CDR2 YFSETQ. The CDR3 consists of 14 residues. The DNA of the CDR3 is TGCGCCAGCAGCCAAAACAGGGGTGGGACTGAAGCTTTCTTT. The encoded protein is CASSQNRGGTEAFF.

The rearrangement links TRBV25-1 to TRBJ2-7, with D possibly being TRBD2 (6 bases). Germline loops: CDR1 MGHDK, CDR2 SYGVNS. Deletions cut 1 base from V and 11 bases from J, with 9 bases between. This CDR3 contains 11 residues. The DNA for the CDR3 is TGTGCCAGCAGTGAATCCGGGAGAAAGTACTTC. Residues: CASSESGRKYF.

V and J are TRBV6-5 and TRBJ2-1; no definite D call. The V end lost 1 base, the J end lost 1 base, and 8 bases lay between the germline ends. This CDR3 is 15 amino acids long. The germline gives CDR1 MNHEY, CDR2 SVGAGI. CDR3 nucleotide sequence: TGTGCCAGCAGTTACTGGGCCCCATCCTACAATGAGCAGTTCTTC. It translates to CASSYWAPSYNEQFF.

This sequence joins TRBV3-1 (or the pseudogene TRBV3-2) and TRBJ1-6; D uncertain. The CDR3 runs to 16 residues. Trimming removed 4 bases at V and 0 bases at J, with 10 bases between. Per germline, CDR1 LGHDT and CDR2 YNNKEL (reference sequence). The CDR3 sequence is CASSRWESSYNSPLHF. The CDR3, as DNA: TGTGCCAGCAGCCGATGGGAGAGCTCCTATAATTCACCCCTCCACTTT.

The chain employs TRBV4-1 and TRBJ2-2; D call uncertain. Germline CDR1 MGHRA, CDR2 YSYEKL. Trimming shortened V by 1 base and J by 2 bases, and 11 bases separated the two germline ends. This CDR3 is built from 16 residues. The CDR3 DNA is TGCGCCAGCAGCCAAGTATTAGGAGAAAACACCGGGGAGCTGTTTTTT. This gives the protein CASSQVLGENTGELFF.

This chain joins TRBV19 and TRBJ1-2; 11 bases agree with TRBD1. This CDR3 contains 16 residues. Germline values: CDR1 LNHDA, CDR2 SQIVND (reference sequence). With 5 bases clipped from V and 2 bases from J, the junction kept 7 bases outside the gene matches. In DNA form, the CDR3 reads TGTGCCAGTAGTCGTCCCGGGACAGGGGGGAACTATGGCTACACCTTC. Residues: CASSRPGTGGNYGYTF.

The chain joins TRBV7-9 to TRBJ2-1; possibly TRBD1 for D (7 bases). The CDR3 is made up of 15 amino acids. The V end lost 3 bases, the J end lost 2 bases, and 11 bases lay between the germline ends. Germline CDR1 and CDR2: SEHNR and FQNEAQ (reference sequence). The CDR3 is CASSLQGGPYNEQFF. CDR3 nucleotide sequence: TGTGCCAGCAGCTTGCAGGGGGGACCCTACAATGAGCAGTTCTTC.

The genes are TRBV30 and TRBJ1-1, with a tentative D call TRBD1 (5 bases). The V end was cut by 4 bases, the J end by 3 bases, with 24 bases between. CDR1 and CDR2 (germline): GTSNPN, SVGIG (reference sequence). This CDR3 region has 17 residues. The CDR3 region is CAWTLRGRPLGDTEAFF. The CDR3 DNA is TGTGCCTGGACATTGCGGGGCAGACCTCTGGGGGACACTGAAGCTTTCTTT.

Points on this clone: Other DNA sequences in this specimen translate into the identical CDR3. The rearrangement joins TRBV7-3 to TRBJ2-2, with D unclear. CDR1 is SGHTA and CDR2 is FQGTGA in the germline V gene. The CDR3 consists of 13 residues. V was cut by 5 bases and J by 0 bases, with 4 bases left in between. The CDR3 DNA reads TGTGCCAGCAGCCCAACGAACACCGGGGAGCTGTTTTTT. Amino acid sequence: CASSPTNTGELFF.